These T cell receptor beta chains were read from a single sample in a study of cytomegalovirus exposure and HLA in healthy donors. Clones were read by immunoSEQ multiplex PCR, and TCRdb kept only the in-frame ones, dropping some. The sample holds 170,000 or so clones, about four fifths seen once. The sample consisted of PBMCs. These receptors were collected from a man between 45 and 60 years old in good health and CMV-seronegative. Each CDR3 is given with its conserved first and last residue. A D gene is named only where the DNA matches it firmly. Size values are once, few and many counts, or a class for expanded clones, and some rows have none.

D | J | size | V | DNA | CDR3
- | TRBJ1-3 | - | TRBV7-2 | TGTGCCAGCACAGAGATGGGGGCCCTTCTTATGAGCTCTGGAAACACCATATATTTT | CASTEMGALLMSSGNTIYF
TRBD2 | TRBJ2-2 | - | TRBV10-3 | TGTGCCATCAGTGAGGCTAGCGGGAACACCGGGGAGCTGTTTTTT | CAISEASGNTGELFF
- | TRBJ2-3 | few | TRBV7-2 | TGTGCCAGCAGCCCTACTTCTCGCCGCACAGATACGCAGTATTTT | CASSPTSRRTDTQYF
TRBD2 | TRBJ2-1 | - | TRBV7-6 | TGTGCCAGCAGCTTCATAGCGGGAGAAGTAAATGAGCAGTTCTTC | CASSFIAGEVNEQFF
TRBD1 | TRBJ1-6 | few | TRBV6-1 | TGTGCCAGCAGCTACGACAGGGCCCCGTTCGCACCCCTCCACTTT | CASSYDRAPFAPLHF
TRBD1 | TRBJ2-7 | - | TRBV7-6 | TGTGCCAGCAGCTTAGTAGGTTCGGGACAGGGCTTTTACGAGCAGTACTTC | CASSLVGSGQGFYEQYF
TRBD1 | TRBJ1-5 | few | TRBV5-6 | TGTGCCAGCAGCTTAACAGGGGGCAATCAGCCCCAGCATTTT | CASSLTGGNQPQHF
- | TRBJ1-1 | - | TRBV7-9 | TGTGCCAGCAGCTCACGGTCTTGGACAGCCAGAAGTGAAGCTTTCTTT | CASSSRSWTARSEAFF
- | TRBJ1-3 | - | TRBV7-8 | TGTGCCAGCAGCTTGACGCCGACAGGCCTCTCTGGAAACACCATATATTTT | CASSLTPTGLSGNTIYF
TRBD1 | TRBJ2-2 | - | TRBV27 | TGTGCCAGCACGGACAGGGGGCGTCAAACCGGGGAGCTGTTTTTT | CASTDRGRQTGELFF
TRBD1 | TRBJ1-3 | - | TRBV7-2 | TGTGCCAGCAGCTCCGGGACAGGATTCTCTGGAAACACCATATATTTT | CASSSGTGFSGNTIYF
- | TRBJ1-4 | - | TRBV7-9 | TGTTCCAGCAGCCTAATTGCAACTAATGAAAAACTGTTTTTT | CSSSLIATNEKLFF
TRBD1 | TRBJ2-7 | - | TRBV7-9 | TGTTCCAGCAGCCCAGGGACAGGAGCCTACGAGCAGTACTTC | CSSSPGTGAYEQYF
- | TRBJ1-3 | - | TRBV7-9 | TGTGCCAGCAGCATGACAGGATCGGGAAACACCATATATTTT | CASSMTGSGNTIYF
TRBD2 | TRBJ2-3 | - | TRBV7-6 | TGTGCCAGCAGCTCCCGACTAGCGGGGACAGATACGCAGTATTTT | CASSSRLAGTDTQYF
- | TRBJ2-5 | - | TRBV5-1 | TGCGCCAGCAGCTTGTACAGACAAGAGACCCAGTACTTC | CASSLYRQETQYF
- | TRBJ2-1 | - | TRBV13 | TGTGCCAGCAGCTTGCGTCTGGGCTCGCGGGATGAGCAGTTCTTC | CASSLRLGSRDEQFF
TRBD1 | TRBJ2-7 | once | TRBV18 | TGTGCCAGCTCAAATAGACAGGGGTCGGGCTACGAGCAGTACTTC | CASSNRQGSGYEQYF
TRBD2 | TRBJ2-1 | - | TRBV4-2 | TGTGCCAGCAACGTTATTTCTATAGCGGGAGATAACAATGAGCAGTTCTTC | CASNVISIAGDNNEQFF
- | TRBJ1-2 | - | TRBV4-3 | TGCGCCAGCAGCCAAGACACTTCGGACTTTATGGGCTATGGCTACACCTTC | CASSQDTSDFMGYGYTF
TRBD1 | TRBJ2-7 | - | TRBV11-2 | TGTGCCAGCAGCTTTGGGACAGGGGGCGAGCAGTACTTC | CASSFGTGGEQYF
- | TRBJ2-7 | - | TRBV4-1 | TGCGCCAGCAGCCAAGGGCGGTTCAGCGGGCCTTACGAGCAGTACTTC | CASSQGRFSGPYEQYF
- | TRBJ2-7 | - | TRBV29-1 | TGCAGCGTTGAAGACGGAGCCCGGGAGCAGTACTTC | CSVEDGAREQYF
TRBD1 | TRBJ1-6 | - | TRBV18 | TGTGCCAGCCGCGGGACAGATCATAATTCACCCCTCCACTTT | CASRGTDHNSPLHF
- | TRBJ2-7 | - | TRBV6-5 | TGTGCCAGCAGTTACGGGTTTGCGGCCAGCTCCTACGAGCAGTACTTC | CASSYGFAASSYEQYF
- | TRBJ2-7 | once | TRBV5-1 | TGCGCCAGCAGCTTCGATGGCAGGCCGTTCGATGAGGAGCAGTACTTC | CASSFDGRPFDEEQYF
- | TRBJ1-5 | - | TRBV7-8 | TGTGCCAGCAGCTTAGTCAATAGCAATCAGCCCCAGCATTTT | CASSLVNSNQPQHF
TRBD2 | TRBJ2-3 | - | TRBV28 | TGTGCCAGCAGAGGAACTAGCGGATCTACGCAGTATTTT | CASRGTSGSTQYF
- | TRBJ2-1 | once | TRBV5-1 | TGCGCCAGCAGCTTGGATCCTTCAGGGTATGCTGAGCAGTTCTTC | CASSLDPSGYAEQFF
TRBD1 | TRBJ1-3 | - | TRBV7-2 | TGTGCCAGCAGCTCCTGGACAGGGCTCAACACCATATATTTT | CASSSWTGLNTIYF
TRBD1 | TRBJ2-6 | - | TRBV7-2 | TGTGCCAGCAGCTCTTACAGGGGCTCTGGGGCCAACGTCCTGACTTTC | CASSSYRGSGANVLTF
TRBD1 | TRBJ2-7 | - | TRBV2 | TGTGCCAGTAAGGGACAGGGGGTCTCCTACGAGCAGTACTTC | CASKGQGVSYEQYF
TRBD2 | TRBJ2-4 | - | TRBV2 | TGTGCCAGCAGTGAAACCGGGACTATGGAAAACATTCAGTACTTC | CASSETGTMENIQYF
TRBD2 | TRBJ2-7 | - | TRBV7-2 | TGTGCCAGCAGCTTGGGACTAGCGAGGGGGCGCCCCTCCTACGAGCAGTACTTC | CASSLGLARGRPSYEQYF
- | TRBJ1-5 | - | TRBV7-9 | TGTGCCAGCAGCCGACCCGGGGAGCCCCAGCATTTT | CASSRPGEPQHF
- | TRBJ2-1 | - | TRBV19 | TGTGCCAGTAGTCCACCGGGACTCCAAACGAGGAATGAGCAGTTCTTC | CASSPPGLQTRNEQFF
- | TRBJ2-2 | - | TRBV7-3 | TGTGCCAGCAGCTTAGATGGAGACACCGGGGAGCTGTTTTTT | CASSLDGDTGELFF
- | TRBJ2-1 | - | TRBV4-3 | TGCGCCAGCAGCCCAGGAGGTTACAATGAGCAGTTCTTC | CASSPGGYNEQFF
- | TRBJ2-7 | - | TRBV10-1 | TGCGCCATCCCCGGGGCGGAGGGCTACGAGCAGTACTTC | CAIPGAEGYEQYF
TRBD2 | TRBJ2-5 | once | TRBV9 | TGTGCCAGCAGCGTAGAAGGACTAGCGGGAGGGCAAGAGACCCAGTACTTC | CASSVEGLAGGQETQYF
- | TRBJ1-2 | - | TRBV28 | TGTGCCAGCCGGTATGGGGCGGAGAACTATGGCTACACCTTC | CASRYGAENYGYTF
TRBD1 | TRBJ2-5 | - | TRBV4-1 | TGCGCCAGCAGCCAGGGGGGACAGGGAACCATCAGAGGGGAGACCCAGTACTTC | CASSQGGQGTIRGETQYF
- | TRBJ1-2 | - | TRBV11-2 | TGTGCCAGCAGCTTAGAACAGTGGAAAGGCTACACCTTC | CASSLEQWKGYTF
TRBD1 | TRBJ1-4 | once | TRBV5-1 | TGCGCCAGCAGCCCCCGGACAGGGGAGGAAAAACTGTTTTTT | CASSPRTGEEKLFF
TRBD2 | TRBJ2-2 | - | TRBV11-3 | TGTGCCAGCAGCTTAGACGAGCTAGCGGGAGGGCCGTACACCGGGGAGCTGTTTTTT | CASSLDELAGGPYTGELFF
- | TRBJ1-2 | - | TRBV19 | TGTGCCATTTCGCAGGGCCCGAACTATGGCTACACCTTC | CAISQGPNYGYTF
- | TRBJ2-5 | - | TRBV5-1 | TGCGCCAGCAGCTGGCGGGGGACAGGAGAAGAGACCCAGTACTTC | CASSWRGTGEETQYF
- | TRBJ2-7 | - | TRBV5-1 | TGCGCCAGCAGCCCCAACCTCAGGGAATACGAGCAGTACTTC | CASSPNLREYEQYF
TRBD1 | TRBJ1-4 | - | TRBV2 | TGTGCCAGCGGACCTACAGGGGGAACTAATGAAAAACTGTTTTTT | CASGPTGGTNEKLFF
- | TRBJ1-2 | - | TRBV7-8 | TGTGCCAGCAGCTTAGGTTTGGGCAGCAACTATGGCTACACCTTC | CASSLGLGSNYGYTF
TRBD1 | TRBJ2-5 | once | TRBV11-2 | TGTGCCAGCAGCCCGCGGGGACAGGCCGCTGTGGACCAGGGGACCCAGTACTTC | CASSPRGQAAVDQGTQYF
TRBD1 | TRBJ1-5 | few | TRBV10-1 | TGCGCCAGCGCTGTAAGGGGGACAGGGGGCCCTCGCGTCGGTCAGCCCCAGCATTTT | CASAVRGTGGPRVGQPQHF